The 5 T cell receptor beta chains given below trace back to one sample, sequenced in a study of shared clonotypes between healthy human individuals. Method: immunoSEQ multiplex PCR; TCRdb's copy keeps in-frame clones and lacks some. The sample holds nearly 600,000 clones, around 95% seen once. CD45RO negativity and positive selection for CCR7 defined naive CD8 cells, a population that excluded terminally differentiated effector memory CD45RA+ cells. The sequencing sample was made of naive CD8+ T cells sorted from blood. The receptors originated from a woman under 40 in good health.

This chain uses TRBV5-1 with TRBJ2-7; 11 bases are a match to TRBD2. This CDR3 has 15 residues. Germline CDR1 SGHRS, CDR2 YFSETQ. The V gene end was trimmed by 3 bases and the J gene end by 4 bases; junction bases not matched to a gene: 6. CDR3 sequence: CASSSLAGGPYEQYF. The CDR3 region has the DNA TGCGCCAGCAGCTCCTTAGCGGGAGGGCCTTACGAGCAGTACTTC. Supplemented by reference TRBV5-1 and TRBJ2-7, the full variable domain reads KAGVTQTPRYLIKTRGQQVTLSCSPISGHRSVSWYQQTPGQGLQFLFEYFSETQRNKGNFPGRFSGRQFSNSRSEMNVSTLELGDSALYLCASSSLAGGPYEQYFGPGTRLTVT.

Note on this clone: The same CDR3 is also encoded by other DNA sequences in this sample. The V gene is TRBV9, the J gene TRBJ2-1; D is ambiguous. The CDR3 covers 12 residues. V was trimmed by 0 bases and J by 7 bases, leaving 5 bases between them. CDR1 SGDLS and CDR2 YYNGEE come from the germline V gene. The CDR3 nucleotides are TGTGCCAGCAGCGTAGAAGGGAATGAGCAGTTCTTC. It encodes CASSVEGNEQFF.

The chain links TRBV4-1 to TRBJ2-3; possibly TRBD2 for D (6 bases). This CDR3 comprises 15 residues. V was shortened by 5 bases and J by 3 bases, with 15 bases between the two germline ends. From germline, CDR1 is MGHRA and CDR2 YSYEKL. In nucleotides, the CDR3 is TGCGCCAGCAGCGAGACCGGGGCGGGGACAGATACGCAGTATTTT. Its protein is CASSETGAGTDTQYF.

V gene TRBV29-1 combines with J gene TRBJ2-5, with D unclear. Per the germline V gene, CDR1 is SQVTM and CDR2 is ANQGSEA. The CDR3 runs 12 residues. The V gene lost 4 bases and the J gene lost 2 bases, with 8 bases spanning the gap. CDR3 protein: CSVVLLQETQYF. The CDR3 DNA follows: TGCAGCGTTGTCTTACTACAAGAGACCCAGTACTTC.

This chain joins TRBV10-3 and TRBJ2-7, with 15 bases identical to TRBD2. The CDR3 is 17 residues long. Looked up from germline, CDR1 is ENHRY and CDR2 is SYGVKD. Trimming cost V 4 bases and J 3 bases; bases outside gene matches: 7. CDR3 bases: TGTGCCATCAGTGGGACTAGCGGGAGGGCAAATGACTACGAGCAGTACTTC. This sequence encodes CAISGTSGRANDYEQYF.